This is a list of T cell receptor beta chains from one sample in a study of beta chain features in type 1 diabetes. Sequenced by immunoSEQ multiplex PCR; TCRdb stores in-frame clones only, minus some. The data contain around 710,000 clones, around 12% of them singletons. Specimen: naive CD4+ T cells from blood. These receptors came from a man in his thirties or forties with type 1 diabetes. The CDR3 runs from the conserved cysteine through the conserved F or W. A D gene is named only where the DNA matches it firmly. Clone size, where shown, is once, few, many, or a class for clones that have expanded.

D gene | J gene | clone size | V gene | CDR3 protein | CDR3 DNA
TRBD2 | TRBJ2-3 | few | TRBV5-1 | CASSLGLAGALTDTQYF | TGCGCCAGCAGCTTGGGGCTAGCGGGGGCTCTCACAGATACGCAGTATTTT
NA | TRBJ2-3 | few | TRBV5-8 | CASSMGQAGPTDTQYF | TGTGCCAGCAGCATGGGCCAGGCGGGGCCTACAGATACGCAGTATTTT
TRBD1 | TRBJ1-2 | few | TRBV7-2 | CASSSQGDGYTF | TGTGCCAGCAGTTCTCAGGGGGATGGCTACACCTTC
TRBD1 | TRBJ2-7 | NA | TRBV5-6 | CASSLDRAPRGYEQYF | TGTGCCAGCAGCTTAGACAGGGCCCCCCGCGGCTACGAGCAGTACTTC
TRBD1 | TRBJ1-5 | NA | TRBV15 | CATSDGTAYSNQPQHF | TGTGCCACCAGCGACGGGACAGCGTATAGCAATCAGCCCCAGCATTTT
TRBD2 | TRBJ2-5 | NA | TRBV7-8 | CASSLRVLAGQETQYF | TGTGCCAGCAGCTTAAGGGTCCTAGCGGGGCAAGAGACCCAGTACTTC
NA | TRBJ2-1 | few | TRBV7-2 | CASSTSAEQFF | TGTGCCAGCAGCACCTCTGCTGAGCAGTTCTTC
NA | TRBJ2-4 | NA | TRBV6-5 | CASSYGAGAKNIQYF | TGTGCCAGCAGTTACGGGGCGGGAGCCAAAAACATTCAGTACTTC
TRBD1 | TRBJ2-4 | NA | TRBV2 | CASKDRAAKNIQYF | TGTGCCAGCAAGGACAGGGCGGCCAAAAACATTCAGTACTTC
TRBD2 | TRBJ2-5 | few | TRBV7-9 | CASSPGGGSETQYF | TGTGCCAGCAGCCCCGGGGGAGGGTCAGAGACCCAGTACTTC
TRBD2 | TRBJ2-1 | NA | TRBV5-1 | CASRQASGGPNEQFF | TGCGCCAGCAGACAAGCTAGCGGGGGCCCCAATGAGCAGTTCTTC
TRBD1 | TRBJ1-5 | NA | TRBV30 | CAWSFTGEQPQHF | TGTGCCTGGAGTTTTACAGGGGAACAGCCCCAGCATTTT
TRBD1 | TRBJ1-5 | NA | TRBV5-6 | CASSRPGGGQPQHF | TGTGCCAGCAGCCGACCAGGGGGCGGACAGCCCCAGCATTTT
NA | TRBJ1-5 | few | TRBV30 | CACGGGNQPQHF | TGTGCCTGCGGGGGGGGCAATCAGCCCCAGCATTTT
NA | TRBJ2-7 | NA | TRBV7-2 | CASSLRQSYEQYF | TGTGCCAGCAGCTTAAGGCAGAGCTACGAGCAGTACTTC
TRBD1 | TRBJ2-5 | few | TRBV29-1 | CSVPGQGGSETQYF | TGCAGCGTCCCGGGACAGGGTGGTTCAGAGACCCAGTACTTC